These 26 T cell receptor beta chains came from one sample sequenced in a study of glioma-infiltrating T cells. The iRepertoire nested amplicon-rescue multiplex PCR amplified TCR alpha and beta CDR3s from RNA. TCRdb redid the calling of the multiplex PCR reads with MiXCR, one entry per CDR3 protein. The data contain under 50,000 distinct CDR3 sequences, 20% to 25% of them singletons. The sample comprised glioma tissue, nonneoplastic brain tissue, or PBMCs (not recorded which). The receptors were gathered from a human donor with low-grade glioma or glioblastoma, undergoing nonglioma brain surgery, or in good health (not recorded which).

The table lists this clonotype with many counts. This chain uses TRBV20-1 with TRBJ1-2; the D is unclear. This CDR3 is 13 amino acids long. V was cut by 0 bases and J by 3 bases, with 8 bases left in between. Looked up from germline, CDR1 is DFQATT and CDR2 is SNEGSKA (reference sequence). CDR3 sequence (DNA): TGCAGTGCTAGAGATCCCGGAGACTATGGCTACACCTTC. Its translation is CSARDPGDYGYTF.

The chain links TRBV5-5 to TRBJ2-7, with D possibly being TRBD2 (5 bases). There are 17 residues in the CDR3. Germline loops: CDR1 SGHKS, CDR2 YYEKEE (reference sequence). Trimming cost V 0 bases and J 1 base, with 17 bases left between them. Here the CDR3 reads CASSLEFRRPTSYEQYF. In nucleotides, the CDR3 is TGTGCCAGCAGCTTGGAATTCAGGAGGCCGACTTCCTACGAGCAGTACTTC.

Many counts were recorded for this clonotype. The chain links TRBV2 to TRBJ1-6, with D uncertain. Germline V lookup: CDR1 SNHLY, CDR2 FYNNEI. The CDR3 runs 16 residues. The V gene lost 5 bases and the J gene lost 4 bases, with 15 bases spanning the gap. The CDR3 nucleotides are TGTGCCAGCAGTCAATCGGGGTCCTCGTATAATTCACCCCTCCACTTT. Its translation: CASSQSGSSYNSPLHF.

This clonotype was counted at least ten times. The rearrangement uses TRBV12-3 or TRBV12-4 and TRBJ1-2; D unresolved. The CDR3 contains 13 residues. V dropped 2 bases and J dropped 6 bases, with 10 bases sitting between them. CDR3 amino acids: CASSLRRGDGYTF. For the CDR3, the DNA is TGTGCCAGCAGTTTACGTCGGGGAGATGGCTACACCTTC.

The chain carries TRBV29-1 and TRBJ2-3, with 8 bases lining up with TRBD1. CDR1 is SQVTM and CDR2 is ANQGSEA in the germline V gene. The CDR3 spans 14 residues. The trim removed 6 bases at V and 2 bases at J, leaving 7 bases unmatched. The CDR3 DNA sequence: TGCAGCGTGACCCGGGACAGGTCCACAGATACGCAGTATTTT. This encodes CSVTRDRSTDTQYF.

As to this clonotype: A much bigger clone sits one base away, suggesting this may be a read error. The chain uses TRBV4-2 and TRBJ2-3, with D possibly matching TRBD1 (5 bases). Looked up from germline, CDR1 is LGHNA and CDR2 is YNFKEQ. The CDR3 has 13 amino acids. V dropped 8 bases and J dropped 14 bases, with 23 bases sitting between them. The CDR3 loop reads CASGPVDSGGRYF. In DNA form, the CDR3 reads TGTGCCAGCGGCCCCGTAGACAGTGGCGGACGGTATTTT.

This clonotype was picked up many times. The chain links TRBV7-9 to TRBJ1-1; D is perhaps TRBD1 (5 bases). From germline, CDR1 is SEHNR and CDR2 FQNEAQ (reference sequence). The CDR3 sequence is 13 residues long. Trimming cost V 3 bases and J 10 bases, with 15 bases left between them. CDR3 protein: CASSLGQRKAAFF. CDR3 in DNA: TGTGCCAGCAGCTTGGGGCAGCGGAAGGCAGCTTTCTTT.

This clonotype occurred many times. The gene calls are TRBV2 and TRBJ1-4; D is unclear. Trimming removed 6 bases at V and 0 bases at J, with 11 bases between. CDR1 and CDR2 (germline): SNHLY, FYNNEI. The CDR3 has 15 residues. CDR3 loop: CASRLNSATNEKLFF. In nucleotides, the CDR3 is TGTGCCAGCAGATTGAACAGTGCAACTAATGAAAAACTGTTTTTT. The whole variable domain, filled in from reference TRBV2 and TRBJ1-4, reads EPEVTQTPSHQVTQMGQEVILRCVPISNHLYFYWYRQILGQKVEFLVSFYNNEISEKSEIFDDQFSVERPDGSNFTLKIRSTKLEDSAMYFCASRLNSATNEKLFFGSGTQLSVL.

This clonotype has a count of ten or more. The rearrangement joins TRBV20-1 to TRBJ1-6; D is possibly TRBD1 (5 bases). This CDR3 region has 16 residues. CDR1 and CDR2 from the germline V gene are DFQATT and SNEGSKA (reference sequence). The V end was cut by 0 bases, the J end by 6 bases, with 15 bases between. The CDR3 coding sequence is TGCAGTGCTAGAGAGGGGGGAAGGTTGAGTAATTCACCCCTCCACTTT. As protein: CSAREGGRLSNSPLHF.

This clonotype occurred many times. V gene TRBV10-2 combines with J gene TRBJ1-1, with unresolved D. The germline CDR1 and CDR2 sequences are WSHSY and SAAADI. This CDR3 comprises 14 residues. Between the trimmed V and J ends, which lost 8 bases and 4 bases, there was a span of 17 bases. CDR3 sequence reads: CASYLYNSGTEAFF. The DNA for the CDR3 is TGCGCCAGCTACCTTTACAATTCCGGCACTGAAGCTTTCTTT.

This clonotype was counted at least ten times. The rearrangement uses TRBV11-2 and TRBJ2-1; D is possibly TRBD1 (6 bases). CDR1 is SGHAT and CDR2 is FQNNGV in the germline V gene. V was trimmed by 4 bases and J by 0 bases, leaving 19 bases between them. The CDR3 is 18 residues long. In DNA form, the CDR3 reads TGTGCCAGCAGCTCAGGTGGGCAGGGGAAAAGCTCCTACAATGAGCAGTTCTTC. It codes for CASSSGGQGKSSYNEQFF.

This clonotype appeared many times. CDR3 sequence reads: CASSFSASGRRTQYF. Here the CDR3 DNA reads TGTGCCAGCAGTTTCTCGGCCTCAGGGAGGAGGACCCAGTACTTC. The chain employs TRBV27 and TRBJ2-5, with a tentative D call TRBD2 (6 bases). The germline V and J ends were trimmed by 3 bases and 7 bases, with 18 bases remaining between them. Germline values: CDR1 MNHEY, CDR2 SMNVEV (reference sequence). The CDR3 is 15 residues long.

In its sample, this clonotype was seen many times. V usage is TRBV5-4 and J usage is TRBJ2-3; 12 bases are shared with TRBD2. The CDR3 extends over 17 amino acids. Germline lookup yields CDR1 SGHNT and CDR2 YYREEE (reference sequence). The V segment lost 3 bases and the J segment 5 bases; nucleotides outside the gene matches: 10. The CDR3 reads CASSWESSGGAVDTQYF. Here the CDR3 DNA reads TGTGCCAGCAGCTGGGAGTCTAGCGGGGGGGCGGTAGATACGCAGTATTTT.

CDR3 in amino acids: CASSLVRGSLKETQYF. The CDR3 DNA sequence: TGTGCCAGCAGCTTAGTCCGCGGCAGCCTGAAAGAGACCCAGTACTTC. The chain has TRBV11-2 and TRBJ2-5; unclear D gene. The CDR3 runs to 16 residues. Trimming took off 1 base at V and 3 bases at J, with 15 bases between the two ends. Germline CDR1 and CDR2: SGHAT and FQNNGV.

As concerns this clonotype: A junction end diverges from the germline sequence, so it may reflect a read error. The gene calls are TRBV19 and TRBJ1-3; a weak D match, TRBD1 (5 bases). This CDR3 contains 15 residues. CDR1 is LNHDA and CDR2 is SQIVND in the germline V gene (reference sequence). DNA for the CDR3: TGTTCCAGTGTCCGGAGGGACGCCTCTGGAAACACCATATATTTT. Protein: CSSVRRDASGNTIYF.

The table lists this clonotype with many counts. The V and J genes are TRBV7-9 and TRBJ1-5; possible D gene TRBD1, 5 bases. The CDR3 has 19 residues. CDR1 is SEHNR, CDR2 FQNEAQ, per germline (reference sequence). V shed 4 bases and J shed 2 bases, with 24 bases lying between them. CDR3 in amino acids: CASSSTEGTTIIGNQPQHF. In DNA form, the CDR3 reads TGTGCCAGCAGCTCGACAGAAGGGACCACTATTATAGGCAATCAGCCCCAGCATTTT. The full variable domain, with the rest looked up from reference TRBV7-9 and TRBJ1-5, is DTGVSQNPRHKITKRGQNVTFRCDPISEHNRLYWYRQTLGQGPEFLTYFQNEAQLEKSRLLSDRFSAERPKGSFSTLEIQRTEQGDSAMYLCASSSTEGTTIIGNQPQHFGDGTRLSIL.

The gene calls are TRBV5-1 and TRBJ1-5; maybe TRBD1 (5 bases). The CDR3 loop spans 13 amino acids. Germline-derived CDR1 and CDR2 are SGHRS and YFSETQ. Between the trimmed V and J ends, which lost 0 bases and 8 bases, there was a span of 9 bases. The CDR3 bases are TGCGCCAGCAGCTTGGGCAGGGAAGAGCCCCAGCATTTT. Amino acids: CASSLGREEPQHF.

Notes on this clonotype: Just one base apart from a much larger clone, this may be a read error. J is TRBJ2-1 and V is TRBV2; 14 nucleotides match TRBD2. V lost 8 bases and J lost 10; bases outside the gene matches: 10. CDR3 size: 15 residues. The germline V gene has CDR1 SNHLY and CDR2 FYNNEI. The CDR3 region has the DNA TGTGCCAGCGACGGTGGGACTAGCGGGGGAAGGGAGCAGTTCTTC. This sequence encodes CASDGGTSGGREQFF.

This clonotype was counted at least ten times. The DNA of the CDR3 is TGCAGTGCTCCAGGGGGGAGGTATAATTCACCCCTCCACTTT. Translating gives CSAPGGRYNSPLHF. The gene calls are TRBV20-1 and TRBJ1-6; 7 bases line up with TRBD1. Germline V gene sequence: CDR1 DFQATT, CDR2 SNEGSKA (reference sequence). The CDR3 consists of 14 residues. Losses at the gene ends were 5 bases for V and 4 bases for J; bases not matched to a gene: 5.

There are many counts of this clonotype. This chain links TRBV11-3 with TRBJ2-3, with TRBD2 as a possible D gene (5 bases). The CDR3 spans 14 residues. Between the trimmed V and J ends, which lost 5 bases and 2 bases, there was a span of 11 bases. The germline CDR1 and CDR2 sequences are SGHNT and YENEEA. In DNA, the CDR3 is TGTGCCAGCAGCCCCCGGGGTACCACAGATACGCAGTATTTT. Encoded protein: CASSPRGTTDTQYF.

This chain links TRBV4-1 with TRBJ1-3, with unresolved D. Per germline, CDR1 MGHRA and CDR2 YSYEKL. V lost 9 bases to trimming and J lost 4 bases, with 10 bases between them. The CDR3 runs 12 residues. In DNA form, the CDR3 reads TGCGCCAGAAGCAAAGACGGAAACACCATATATTTT. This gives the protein CARSKDGNTIYF.

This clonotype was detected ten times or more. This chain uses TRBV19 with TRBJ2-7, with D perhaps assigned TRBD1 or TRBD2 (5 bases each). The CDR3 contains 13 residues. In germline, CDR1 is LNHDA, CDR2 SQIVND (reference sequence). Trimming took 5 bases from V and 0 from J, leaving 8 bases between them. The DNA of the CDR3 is TGTGCCAGTAGTCGGGACCACTCCTACGAGCAGTACTTC. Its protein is CASSRDHSYEQYF.

This CDR3 is CASSFDEQFF. DNA of the CDR3: TGTGCCAGCAGTTTTGATGAGCAGTTCTTC. This sequence joins TRBV12-3 or TRBV12-4 and TRBJ2-1; the D is unclear. The CDR3 sequence is 10 residues long. Trimming left V 3 bases short and J 8 bases short, with 2 bases between.

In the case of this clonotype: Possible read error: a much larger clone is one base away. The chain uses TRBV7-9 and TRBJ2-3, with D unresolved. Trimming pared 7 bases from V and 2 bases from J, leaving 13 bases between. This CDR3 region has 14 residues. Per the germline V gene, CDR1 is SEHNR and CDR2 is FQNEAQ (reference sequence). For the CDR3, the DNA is TGTGCCAGCACCCCCTGTAGGAACACAGATACGCAGTATTTT. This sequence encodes CASTPCRNTDTQYF.

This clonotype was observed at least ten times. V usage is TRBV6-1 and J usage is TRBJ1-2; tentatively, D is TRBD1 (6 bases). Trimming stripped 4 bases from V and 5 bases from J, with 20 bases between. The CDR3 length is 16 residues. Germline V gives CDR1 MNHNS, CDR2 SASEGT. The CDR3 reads CASSALESGTSYGYTF. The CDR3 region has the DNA TGTGCCAGCAGTGCCCTAGAAAGCGGGACATCTTATGGCTACACCTTC.

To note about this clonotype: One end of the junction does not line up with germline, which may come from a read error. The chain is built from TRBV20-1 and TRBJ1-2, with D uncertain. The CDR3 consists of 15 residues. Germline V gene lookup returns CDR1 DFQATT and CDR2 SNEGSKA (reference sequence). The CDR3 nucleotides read TGCAATGCCCCCCGAGAGGGCGGTAATAATTCACCCCTCCACTTC. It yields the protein CNAPREGGNNSPLHF.